The clone carrying this T cell receptor beta chain was counted ten times or more. The antigen remains unidentified. This CDR3 contains 19 residues. Trimming cost V 7 bases and J 1 base; bases outside gene matches: 12. Germline V gives CDR1 SNHLY, CDR2 FYNNEI. The data derive from a study of T cells in Graves' hyperthyroidism and ophthalmopathy. Amplification of TCR beta CDR3 regions used RNA as the template. TCR CDR3 regions were first amplified by RT-PCR with HTBI primers. One entry per CDR3 protein, called by TCRdb with MiXCR from the multiplex PCR reads. Altogether 600,000 or so distinct CDR3 sequences are present, more than 12% being singletons, with the ten largest covering about an eighth. Pregnant or lactating patients were excluded, as were those with uncontrolled infection or other autoimmune disease. Findings and limits, study-wide: Ophthalmopathy and stable hyperthyroidism were told apart by a 13 V-J model.

The sequenced material came from blood. The chain combines TRBV2 with TRBJ2-3; 15 nucleotides line up with TRBD2. The sequence derives from a woman aged 45 to 65 with Graves' ophthalmopathy. Written as DNA, the CDR3 is TGTGCCAGCATGACAGGTTCGGGACTAGCGGGAGGTCGCACAGATACGCAGTATTTT. It is translated as CASMTGSGLAGGRTDTQYF.